The rows below give T cell receptor beta chains drawn from one sample of a study of blood T cell repertoires in COVID-19. Sequenced by immunoSEQ multiplex PCR; TCRdb stores in-frame clones only, minus some. The sample lists around 250,000 clones; about 90% were seen once. The sample consisted of PBMCs or T cells enriched from blood (not recorded which). The source of these receptors is a human donor in a cohort exposed to, infected with or recovered from COVID-19 (not recorded which). The donor label of this sample is uncertain. Both conserved end residues are trimmed from each CDR3. The D gene is left open where the match is weak.

V gene: TRBV2; D gene: .; J gene: TRBJ1-1; CDR3 protein: ASSELETLMNTEAF
V gene: TRBV30; D gene: TRBD1; J gene: TRBJ1-1; CDR3 protein: AWPFVSSTGKWENTEAF
V gene: TRBV6-5; D gene: .; J gene: TRBJ1-2; CDR3 protein: ASSYGARDRYT
V gene: TRBV2; D gene: .; J gene: TRBJ1-3; CDR3 protein: ASGTGSSGNTIY
V gene: TRBV19; D gene: TRBD1; J gene: TRBJ2-5; CDR3 protein: ASSRTGGETQY
V gene: TRBV5-8; D gene: .; J gene: TRBJ1-5; CDR3 protein: ASSLGRGKANQPQH
V gene: TRBV18; D gene: TRBD1; J gene: TRBJ2-7; CDR3 protein: ASSPDTGGALGEQY
V gene: TRBV4-3; D gene: TRBD2; J gene: TRBJ2-2; CDR3 protein: ASSQGGAGGSAGELF
V gene: TRBV5-1; D gene: TRBD1; J gene: TRBJ1-2; CDR3 protein: ASSDGQGQDGYT
V gene: TRBV13; D gene: .; J gene: TRBJ1-2; CDR3 protein: ASSLGNRVYYGYT
V gene: TRBV5-5; D gene: TRBD1; J gene: TRBJ1-5; CDR3 protein: ASSYGTGAFLGNQPQH
V gene: TRBV5-1; D gene: TRBD1; J gene: TRBJ1-1; CDR3 protein: ASSNRGPRGTEAF
V gene: TRBV19; D gene: TRBD1; J gene: TRBJ1-2; CDR3 protein: ASSFGDSRYGYT
V gene: TRBV30; D gene: .; J gene: TRBJ1-1; CDR3 protein: AWRRDTEAF
V gene: TRBV14; D gene: TRBD1; J gene: TRBJ2-5; CDR3 protein: ASSLETGQETQY
V gene: TRBV5-4; D gene: .; J gene: TRBJ1-4; CDR3 protein: ASSPGEIGTEKLF
V gene: TRBV18; D gene: TRBD1; J gene: TRBJ1-2; CDR3 protein: ASSPDRDGYGYT
V gene: TRBV28; D gene: .; J gene: TRBJ1-5; CDR3 protein: ASSTLRGGNQPQH
V gene: TRBV7-9; D gene: TRBD1; J gene: TRBJ1-1; CDR3 protein: ASSLGDRGRREPEAF
V gene: TRBV5-6; D gene: .; J gene: TRBJ2-1; CDR3 protein: ASSLELVTHNEQF
V gene: TRBV6-5; D gene: TRBD1; J gene: TRBJ2-3; CDR3 protein: ASSQGVGETDTQY
V gene: TRBV5-4; D gene: .; J gene: TRBJ2-7; CDR3 protein: ASSPGGSAYEQY
V gene: TRBV2; D gene: .; J gene: TRBJ1-6; CDR3 protein: ASAYQGGNSPLH
V gene: TRBV7-6; D gene: TRBD1; J gene: TRBJ2-7; CDR3 protein: ASSLRGPSYEQY
V gene: TRBV18; D gene: TRBD2; J gene: TRBJ2-3; CDR3 protein: ASSPQQESGGAQLHTQY
V gene: TRBV7-9; D gene: .; J gene: TRBJ1-1; CDR3 protein: ASSLDTSDAF
V gene: TRBV21-1; D gene: .; J gene: TRBJ1-6; CDR3 protein: ASSKEARGDGPLH
V gene: TRBV3-1/TRBV3-2; D gene: TRBD1; J gene: TRBJ2-7; CDR3 protein: ASSQGTGSYEQY
V gene: TRBV6-5; D gene: .; J gene: TRBJ2-3; CDR3 protein: ASSTDNTDTQY
V gene: TRBV3-1/TRBV3-2; D gene: .; J gene: TRBJ1-2; CDR3 protein: ASSQGAGVSYGYT
V gene: TRBV5-1; D gene: .; J gene: TRBJ2-1; CDR3 protein: ASSLVTGTSYNEQF
V gene: TRBV9; D gene: TRBD2; J gene: TRBJ2-3; CDR3 protein: ASSVAGGPSTDTQY
V gene: TRBV30; D gene: .; J gene: TRBJ2-3; CDR3 protein: AWSVRGGGPNTQY
V gene: TRBV2; D gene: .; J gene: TRBJ2-3; CDR3 protein: ASSEVAARTDTQY
V gene: TRBV11-2; D gene: .; J gene: TRBJ1-5; CDR3 protein: ASSYRADQGQH
V gene: TRBV2; D gene: .; J gene: TRBJ2-7; CDR3 protein: ASSPRSEGSYEQY
V gene: TRBV11-2; D gene: .; J gene: TRBJ2-5; CDR3 protein: ASSVNTGAGETQY
V gene: TRBV4-1; D gene: TRBD1; J gene: TRBJ1-2; CDR3 protein: ASSQFTGTGSGYGYT
V gene: TRBV18; D gene: TRBD1; J gene: TRBJ2-2; CDR3 protein: ASSPRDRAPNTGELF
V gene: TRBV4-2; D gene: TRBD1; J gene: TRBJ1-4; CDR3 protein: ASSPMTGPAEKLF
V gene: TRBV30; D gene: .; J gene: TRBJ2-2; CDR3 protein: AWQMDRNTGELF
V gene: TRBV27; D gene: .; J gene: TRBJ1-1; CDR3 protein: ASKKNRGALDTEAF
V gene: TRBV5-1; D gene: .; J gene: TRBJ2-5; CDR3 protein: ASSLNSVQETQY
V gene: TRBV3-1/TRBV3-2; D gene: .; J gene: TRBJ2-3; CDR3 protein: ASSWGGDSTDTQY
V gene: TRBV4-1; D gene: .; J gene: TRBJ2-3; CDR3 protein: ASSQTGETDTQY